These 14 T cell receptor beta chains share one sample of origin, sequenced in a study of T cell repertoires in cytomegalovirus infection. One entry per CDR3 protein results from TCRdb running MiXCR on the reads. The data hold 300,000 to 450,000 distinct CDR3 sequences, with over 15% observed a single time. The sample consisted of PBMCs. All receptors come from a human donor in good health (CMV status not recorded). Some clones in this sample may be carry-over from other donors' samples.

Many counts were recorded for this clonotype. This sequence joins TRBV12-3 or TRBV12-4 and TRBJ2-3; either TRBD1 or TRBD2 may supply D (5 bases each). This CDR3 is 15 amino acids long. V was clipped by 4 bases and J by 0 bases, with 11 bases between them. This chain's CDR3 is CASSSTGRSTDTQYF. The CDR3 coding sequence is TGTGCCAGCAGTTCTACGGGACGTAGCACAGATACGCAGTATTTT.

The V gene is TRBV27, the J gene TRBJ1-4; no clear D gene. CDR1 MNHEY and CDR2 SMNVEV come from the germline V gene (reference sequence). Trimming took off 2 bases at V and 2 bases at J, with 6 bases between the two ends. The CDR3 sequence is 14 residues long. The CDR3 here is CASSLVRTNEKLFF. As DNA, the CDR3 is TGTGCCAGCAGTTTAGTGCGGACTAATGAAAAACTGTTTTTT.

The chain links TRBV6-1 to TRBJ1-1; D not resolved. V lost 8 bases and J lost 5, with 15 bases in between. Germline CDR1 is MNHNS and CDR2 is SASEGT. The CDR3 has 13 amino acids. Here the CDR3 DNA reads TGTGCCAGCGTAGACCGAATTTCTACTGAAGCTTTCTTT. It translates to CASVDRISTEAFF.

This chain links TRBV7-9 with TRBJ2-5; D uncertain. This CDR3 is 14 amino acids long. V lost 2 bases to trimming and J lost 2 bases, with 9 bases between them. From germline, CDR1 is SEHNR and CDR2 FQNEAQ (reference sequence). The CDR3 DNA sequence: TGTGCCAGCAGCTTACAACGGACGCAAGAGACCCAGTACTTC. It is translated as CASSLQRTQETQYF. The entire variable domain, with the rest obtained from reference TRBV7-9 and TRBJ2-5, is as follows: DTGVSQNPRHKITKRGQNVTFRCDPISEHNRLYWYRQTLGQGPEFLTYFQNEAQLEKSRLLSDRFSAERPKGSFSTLEIQRTEQGDSAMYLCASSLQRTQETQYFGPGTRLLVL.

The chain is built from TRBV2 and TRBJ1-5; no definite D call. The V and J ends lost 6 bases and 6 bases respectively, with 12 bases between them. The CDR3 is 13 amino acids. Per germline, CDR1 SNHLY and CDR2 FYNNEI. The CDR3 loop is CASSAQVIQPQHF. For the CDR3, the DNA is TGTGCCAGCAGCGCCCAGGTGATTCAGCCCCAGCATTTT.

This clonotype was recorded at least ten times. This chain uses TRBV28 with TRBJ2-3; 8 positions agree with TRBD2. This CDR3 contains 15 residues. After removal of 5 bases from V and 2 bases from J, the junction contained 6 bases not matched to a gene. Per germline, CDR1 MDHEN and CDR2 SYDVKM. CDR3 sequence: CASSAAGGPTDTQYF. CDR3 coding DNA: TGTGCCAGCAGTGCCGCGGGGGGTCCCACAGATACGCAGTATTTT.

At least ten counts were recorded for this clonotype. The chain's CDR3 is CASSFSDSGQPQHF. DNA of the CDR3: TGTGCCAGCAGCTTTTCGGACAGCGGTCAGCCCCAGCATTTT. The rearrangement joins TRBV7-2 to TRBJ1-5; a weak D match, TRBD1 (6 bases). The V gene's germline CDR1 is SGHTA and CDR2 FQGNSA. The CDR3 spans 14 residues. V was cut by 3 bases and J by 6 bases, with 12 bases left in between.

J is TRBJ2-5 and V is TRBV7-9; 7 bases align to TRBD1. This CDR3 has 14 residues. With V trimmed by 5 bases and J by 4 bases, 7 bases remained unmatched. Germline values: CDR1 SEHNR, CDR2 FQNEAQ (reference sequence). CDR3 DNA: TGTGCCAGCAGCCCAAGAGACAGGGTAGAGACCCAGTACTTC. It codes for CASSPRDRVETQYF. Full variable domain (missing parts from reference TRBV7-9 and TRBJ2-5): DTGVSQNPRHKITKRGQNVTFRCDPISEHNRLYWYRQTLGQGPEFLTYFQNEAQLEKSRLLSDRFSAERPKGSFSTLEIQRTEQGDSAMYLCASSPRDRVETQYFGPGTRLLVL.

The J gene is TRBJ2-5, the V gene TRBV7-2; no definite D call. V was trimmed by 5 bases and J by 3 bases, leaving 10 bases between them. This CDR3 is built from 13 residues. CDR1 is SGHTA and CDR2 is FQGNSA in the germline V gene. CDR3 region: CASSRRLEETQYF. CDR3 DNA sequence: TGTGCCAGCAGCAGACGACTGGAAGAGACCCAGTACTTC.

This clonotype was detected many times. The chain employs TRBV7-2 and TRBJ1-6; D unresolved. Germline CDR1 and CDR2: SGHTA and FQGNSA. This CDR3 region has 13 residues. Trimming stripped 0 bases from V and 8 bases from J, with 5 bases between. This CDR3 is CASSLAQDSPLHF. The CDR3 DNA sequence: TGTGCCAGCAGCTTAGCCCAGGATTCACCCCTCCACTTT.

This clonotype appeared a few times. This chain connects TRBV12-5 to TRBJ2-3, with 8 bases fitting TRBD2. Losses at the gene ends were 5 bases for V and 6 bases for J; bases not matched to a gene: 4. Per the germline V gene, CDR1 is LGHNT and CDR2 is FRNRAP. This CDR3 region has 13 residues. DNA for the CDR3: TGTGCTAGTGGTGTTAGCGGGGCGGATACGCAGTATTTT. Its translation: CASGVSGADTQYF.

The chain combines TRBV15 with TRBJ1-3; D remains ambiguous. Germline V lookup: CDR1 LNHNV, CDR2 YYDKDF (reference sequence). CDR3 length: 13 residues. The V and J ends lost 0 bases and 8 bases respectively, with 8 bases between them. The CDR3 DNA is TGTGCCACCAGCAGAGACTCACGACACACCATATATTTT. Amino acids: CATSRDSRHTIYF. The full variable domain, its missing parts supplied by reference TRBV15 and TRBJ1-3, is DAMVIQNPRYQVTQFGKPVTLSCSQTLNHNVMYWYQQKSSQAPKLLFHYYDKDFNNEADTPDNFQSRRPNTSFCFLDIRSPGLGDTAMYLCATSRDSRHTIYFGEGSWLTVV.

This clonotype was observed at least ten times. The chain uses TRBV7-6 and TRBJ2-3; 10 bases are a match to TRBD2. The germline V gene has CDR1 SGHVS and CDR2 FNYEAQ. The CDR3 length is 16 residues. After removal of 6 bases from V and 6 bases from J, the junction contained 12 bases not matched to a gene. CDR3 nucleotides: TGTGCCAGCAGTTCCGGGACTAGCGCTTTGTCTGATACGCAGTATTTT. Its translation is CASSSGTSALSDTQYF.

This clonotype is medium-sized. This chain links TRBV7-2 with TRBJ1-1; D remains unclear. Germline V CDR1 and CDR2: SGHTA, FQGNSA. V was clipped by 5 bases and J by 7 bases, with 11 bases between them. This CDR3 spans 12 amino acids. The CDR3 nucleotides read TGTGCCAGCAGCCGAGGACGCGATGAAGCTTTCTTT. Residues: CASSRGRDEAFF.